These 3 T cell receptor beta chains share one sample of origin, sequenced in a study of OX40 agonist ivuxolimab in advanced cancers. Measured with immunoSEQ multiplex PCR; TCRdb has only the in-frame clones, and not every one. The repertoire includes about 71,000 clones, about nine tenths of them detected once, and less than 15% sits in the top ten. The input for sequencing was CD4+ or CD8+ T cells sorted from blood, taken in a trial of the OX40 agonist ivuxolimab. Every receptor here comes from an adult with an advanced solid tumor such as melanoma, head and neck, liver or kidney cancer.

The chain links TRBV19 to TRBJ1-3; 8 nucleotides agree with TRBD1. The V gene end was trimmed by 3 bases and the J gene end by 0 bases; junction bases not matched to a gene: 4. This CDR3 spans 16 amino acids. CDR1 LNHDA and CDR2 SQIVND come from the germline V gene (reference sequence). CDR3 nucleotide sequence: TGTGCCAGTAGTATTTACAGGGGGAGCTCTGGAAACACCATATATTTT. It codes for CASSIYRGSSGNTIYF.

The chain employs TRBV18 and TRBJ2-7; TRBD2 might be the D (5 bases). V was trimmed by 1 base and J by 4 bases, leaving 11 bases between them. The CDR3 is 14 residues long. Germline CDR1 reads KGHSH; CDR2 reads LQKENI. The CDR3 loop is CASSPLLGGYEQYF. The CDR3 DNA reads TGTGCCAGCTCACCACTGTTGGGCGGGTACGAGCAGTACTTC.

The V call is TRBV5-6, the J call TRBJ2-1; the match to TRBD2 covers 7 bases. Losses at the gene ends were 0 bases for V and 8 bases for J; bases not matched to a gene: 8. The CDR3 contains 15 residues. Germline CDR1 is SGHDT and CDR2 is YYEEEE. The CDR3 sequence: CASSLDGGRVHEQFF. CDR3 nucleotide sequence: TGTGCCAGCAGCTTGGACGGAGGGAGGGTCCATGAGCAGTTCTTC.